The next 19 T cell receptor beta chains were all read from a single sample in a study of T cells in Graves' hyperthyroidism and ophthalmopathy. TCR beta CDR3 region amplification was performed from RNA transcripts. The HTBI primer set drove a first-round RT-PCR of the TCR CDR3. Each CDR3 protein gets one entry after TCRdb re-called the multiplex PCR reads with MiXCR. The sample comprises about 520,000 distinct CDR3 sequences, around 22% of which are singletons, and around 10% rests with the top ten. Sequenced material: blood. These receptors were obtained from a woman in her 30s with Graves' ophthalmopathy.

This clonotype was counted ten times or more. The gene calls are TRBV7-2 and TRBJ2-5; 7 bases are a match to TRBD1. The CDR3 covers 16 residues. V lost 2 bases and J lost 3; bases outside the gene matches: 9. Germline V CDR1 and CDR2: SGHTA, FQGNSA. The CDR3 DNA is TGTGCCAGCAGCTTACCATTGACAGGGAGAAAAGAGACCCAGTACTTC. It specifies CASSLPLTGRKETQYF. The variable domain in full, completed from reference TRBV7-2 and TRBJ2-5, reads GAGVSQSPSNKVTEKGKDVELRCDPISGHTALYWYRQSLGQGLEFLIYFQGNSAPDKSGLPSDRFSAERTGGSVSTLTIQRTQQEDSAVYLCASSLPLTGRKETQYFGPGTRLLVL.

This clonotype occurred many times. The gene calls are TRBV6-1 and TRBJ1-2; D gene uncertain. Trimming pared 7 bases from V and 7 bases from J, leaving 13 bases between. The germline V gene has CDR1 MNHNS and CDR2 SASEGT. CDR3 length: 12 amino acids. The CDR3 spells CASNVFGFGYTF. Written as DNA, the CDR3 is TGTGCCAGCAATGTTTTTGGGTTTGGCTACACCTTC.

This clonotype was seen once. The chain recombines TRBV7-8 with TRBJ1-2, with 7 nucleotides matching TRBD1. J lost 3 bases, V lost 4 bases, and 8 bases had no gene match. The CDR3 contains 15 residues. Germline V gene data show CDR1 as SGHVS and CDR2 as FQNEAQ. CDR3 nucleotide sequence: TGTGCCAGCAGCTACGACGGGACAGCGTACTATGGCTACACCTTC. Residues: CASSYDGTAYYGYTF.

There are a few counts of this clonotype. The chain combines TRBV2 with TRBJ2-5; D call uncertain. Germline CDR1 SNHLY, CDR2 FYNNEI. The CDR3 is 13 residues long. V lost 4 bases and J lost 1, with 7 bases in between. For the CDR3, the DNA is TGTGCCAGCAGTGGGAACATCCAAGAGACCCAGTACTTC. It translates to CASSGNIQETQYF.

This clonotype showed up just a few times. The CDR3 DNA is TGCGCCAGCAGCTTGGGGGACGACTATGGCTACACCTTC. This sequence encodes CASSLGDDYGYTF. The rearrangement links TRBV5-1 to TRBJ1-2; possible D gene TRBD1, 5 bases. CDR1 and CDR2 from the germline V gene are SGHRS and YFSETQ. Trimming removed 0 bases from V and 3 bases from J, with 6 bases in between. This CDR3 region has 13 residues. Full variable domain (missing parts from reference TRBV5-1 and TRBJ1-2): KAGVTQTPRYLIKTRGQQVTLSCSPISGHRSVSWYQQTPGQGLQFLFEYFSETQRNKGNFPGRFSGRQFSNSRSEMNVSTLELGDSALYLCASSLGDDYGYTFGSGTRLTVV.

This clonotype was seen many times. The CDR3 loop is CASSLFPGTGYGYTF. CDR3 nucleotides: TGTGCCAGCAGTTTATTCCCCGGGACAGGCTATGGCTACACCTTC. V and J are TRBV28 and TRBJ1-2; the match to TRBD1 covers 8 bases. V shed 1 base and J 4 bases; nucleotides not matched to a gene: 5. Germline V lookup: CDR1 MDHEN, CDR2 SYDVKM. The CDR3 length is 15 residues.

This clonotype was counted at least ten times. The chain employs TRBV19 and TRBJ1-1; TRBD1 is a possible D gene (6 bases). V was trimmed by 3 bases and J by 1 base, leaving 12 bases between them. The CDR3 has 15 amino acids. Germline V gene sequence: CDR1 LNHDA, CDR2 SQIVND (reference sequence). CDR3 bases: TGTGCCAGTAGTATCCGTGGACAGCCGAACACTGAAGCTTTCTTT. Translation: CASSIRGQPNTEAFF.

This clonotype was seen at least ten times. This chain uses TRBV3-1 with TRBJ1-5; a weak D match, TRBD1 (5 bases). This CDR3 has 15 residues. The germline V and J ends were trimmed by 1 base and 7 bases, with 14 bases remaining between them. The germline CDR1 and CDR2 sequences are LGHDT and YNNKEL (reference sequence). CDR3 loop: CASSQAPGLQQPQHF. CDR3 coding DNA: TGTGCCAGCAGCCAAGCACCGGGACTCCAACAGCCCCAGCATTTT.

This clonotype was counted at least ten times. The chain employs TRBV5-1 and TRBJ1-2; 7 bases align to TRBD1. Unmatched junction bases numbered 9, after V lost 0 bases and J lost 4 bases. CDR3 length: 16 amino acids. CDR1 is SGHRS, CDR2 YFSETQ, per germline. The CDR3 coding sequence is TGCGCCAGCAGCTTGGCCGCGGGACAGCCCATCTATGGCTACACCTTC. This translates into CASSLAAGQPIYGYTF.

This clonotype was observed at least ten times. This chain joins TRBV6-5 and TRBJ2-7; TRBD1 matches at 8 bases. Trimming removed 4 bases from V and 0 bases from J; junction bases left unmatched: 2. Germline V lookup: CDR1 MNHEY, CDR2 SVGAGI. This CDR3 contains 14 residues. CDR3 sequence: CASSWDRSSYEQYF. CDR3 in DNA: TGTGCCAGCAGTTGGGACAGGAGCTCCTACGAGCAGTACTTC.

The table lists this clonotype with a count of one. One end of the junction varies from germline; a read error may be responsible. The V and J genes are TRBV27 and TRBJ1-2; D call uncertain. Germline V gene lookup returns CDR1 MNHEY and CDR2 SMNVEV (reference sequence). This CDR3 region has 12 residues. The CDR3 region is CASNGLLYGYTF. DNA for the CDR3: TGTGCTAGCAACGGGCTTTTGTATGGCTACACCTTC.

A few counts support this clonotype. V gene TRBV6-1 combines with J gene TRBJ2-7, with D possibly TRBD1 on 6 matching bases. This CDR3 has 13 amino acids. V was shortened by 7 bases and J by 0 bases, with 10 bases between the two germline ends. The germline V gene has CDR1 MNHNS and CDR2 SASEGT. CDR3 region: CASNRDNSYEQYF. In DNA, the CDR3 is TGTGCCAGCAACAGGGACAACTCCTACGAGCAGTACTTC.

The chain recombines TRBV11-2 with TRBJ2-7; D unclear. V dropped 4 bases and J dropped 4 bases, with 11 bases sitting between them. Germline values: CDR1 SGHAT, CDR2 FQNNGV. The CDR3 has 13 residues. CDR3 residues: CASSSSGFYEQYF. As DNA, the CDR3 is TGTGCCAGCAGCTCATCCGGGTTTTACGAGCAGTACTTC.

The J gene is TRBJ1-2, the V gene TRBV29-1; TRBD1 aligns across 7 bases. CDR1 and CDR2 (germline): SQVTM, ANQGSEA. The CDR3 sequence is 12 residues long. J was trimmed by 8 bases and V by 7 bases; bases with no gene match: 10. The CDR3 nucleotides read TGCAGCGGTGCGACAGGGAAGAACGGCTACACCTTC. Its protein is CSGATGKNGYTF.

This rearrangement joins TRBV11-2 to TRBJ1-6; D remains unclear. The CDR3 has 12 amino acids. Trimming removed 0 bases from V and 9 bases from J, with 3 bases in between. Germline V gives CDR1 SGHAT, CDR2 FQNNGV. CDR3 amino acids: CASSLDGSPLHF. DNA of the CDR3: TGTGCCAGCAGCTTAGACGGTTCACCCCTCCACTTT.

Only a few counts were recorded for this clonotype. The V and J genes are TRBV6-5 and TRBJ2-7; D remains unclear. The ends were cut back, 4 bases at V and 7 bases at J, with 17 bases in the middle. This CDR3 comprises 14 residues. Germline CDR1 reads MNHEY; CDR2 reads SVGAGI. CDR3 coding DNA: TGTGCCAGCAGTTTCGCGTGGAGCTCGTCTGAGCAGTACTTC. Its translation is CASSFAWSSSEQYF.

This clonotype was observed at least ten times. This chain joins TRBV30 and TRBJ2-7, with 7 nucleotides matching TRBD1. The CDR3 has 15 residues. CDR1 is GTSNPN, CDR2 SVGIG, per germline (reference sequence). V was pared by 0 bases and J by 9 bases, with 14 bases of the junction left unmatched. The CDR3: CAWSVIRTGHLRQYF. Here the CDR3 DNA reads TGTGCCTGGAGTGTCATCAGGACAGGTCATCTCAGGCAGTACTTC.

This clonotype was found many times. The chain uses TRBV27 and TRBJ1-5; D is uncertain. CDR3 length: 13 amino acids. With 2 bases removed from V and 5 bases from J, the gap between germline ends came to 7 bases. Germline V gives CDR1 MNHEY, CDR2 SMNVEV (reference sequence). CDR3 in DNA: TGTGCCAGCAGTTTAGCGGCCTATCAGCCCCAGCATTTT. This encodes CASSLAAYQPQHF.

This chain uses TRBV18 with TRBJ1-1; no clear D gene. This CDR3 is built from 15 residues. Per germline, CDR1 KGHSH and CDR2 LQKENI. Between the trimmed V and J ends, which lost 2 bases and 0 bases, there was a span of 10 bases. The chain's CDR3 is CASSPGQVMNTEAFF. CDR3 sequence (DNA): TGTGCCAGCTCACCAGGTCAGGTAATGAACACTGAAGCTTTCTTT.